This TCR beta chain was identified in a study of control samples from healthy donors and cancer patients. The method was immunoSEQ multiplex PCR; TCRdb's version includes in-frame clones alone and lacks a portion of them. In the table there are 100,000 or so clones, under 95% of which are singletons. The receptor was derived from a woman between 18 and 30 years old in good health. The source material was blood.

Here the CDR3 reads CASSSGQGTNEKLFF. The CDR3 region has the DNA TGCGCCAGCAGCTCGGGACAGGGGACTAATGAAAAACTGTTTTTT. The J gene is TRBJ1-4, the V gene TRBV5-1; 10 bases match TRBD1. V lost 3 bases, J lost 2 bases, and 1 base stayed unmatched. Per the germline V gene, CDR1 is SGHRS and CDR2 is YFSETQ. CDR3 size: 15 residues.